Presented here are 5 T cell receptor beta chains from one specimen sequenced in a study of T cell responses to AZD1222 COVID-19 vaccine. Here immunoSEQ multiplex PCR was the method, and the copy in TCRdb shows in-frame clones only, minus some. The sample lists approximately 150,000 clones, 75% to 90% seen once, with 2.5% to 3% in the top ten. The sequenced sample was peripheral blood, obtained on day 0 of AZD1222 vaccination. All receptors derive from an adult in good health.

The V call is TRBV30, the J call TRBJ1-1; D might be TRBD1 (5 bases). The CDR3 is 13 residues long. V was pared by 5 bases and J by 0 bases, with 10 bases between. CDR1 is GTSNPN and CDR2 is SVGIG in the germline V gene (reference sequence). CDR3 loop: CAWSGSMNTEAFF. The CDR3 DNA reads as TGTGCCTGGTCAGGGTCCATGAACACTGAAGCTTTCTTT.

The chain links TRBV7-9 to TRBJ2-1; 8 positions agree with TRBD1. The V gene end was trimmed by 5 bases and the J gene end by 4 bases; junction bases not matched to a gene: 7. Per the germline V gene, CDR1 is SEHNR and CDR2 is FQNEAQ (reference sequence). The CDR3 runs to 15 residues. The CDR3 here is CASSHAGGAYNEQFF. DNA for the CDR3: TGTGCCAGCAGCCATGCAGGGGGCGCTTACAATGAGCAGTTCTTC.

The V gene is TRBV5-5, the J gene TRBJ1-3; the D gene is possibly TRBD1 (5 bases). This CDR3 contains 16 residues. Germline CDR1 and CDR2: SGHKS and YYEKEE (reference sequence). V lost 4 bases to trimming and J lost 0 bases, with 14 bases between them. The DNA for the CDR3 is TGTGCCAGCAGCATTGGACACGCCAGCTCTGGAAACACCATATATTTT. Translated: CASSIGHASSGNTIYF.

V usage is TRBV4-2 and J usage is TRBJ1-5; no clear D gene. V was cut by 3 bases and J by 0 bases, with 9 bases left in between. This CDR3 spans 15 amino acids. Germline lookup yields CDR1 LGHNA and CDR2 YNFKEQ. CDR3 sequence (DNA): TGTGCCAGCAGCCAGAAAGGCTATAGCAATCAGCCCCAGCATTTT. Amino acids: CASSQKGYSNQPQHF.

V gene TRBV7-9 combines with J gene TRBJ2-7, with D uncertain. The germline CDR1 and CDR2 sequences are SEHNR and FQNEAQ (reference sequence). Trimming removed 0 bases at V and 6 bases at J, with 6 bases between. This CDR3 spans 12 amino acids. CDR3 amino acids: CASSLAAFEQYF. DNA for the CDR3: TGTGCCAGCAGCTTAGCGGCGTTCGAGCAGTACTTC.